Listed below are T cell receptor beta chains from one sample, sequenced in a study of shared clonotypes between healthy human individuals. Sequencing was performed with immunoSEQ multiplex PCR; in TCRdb, only in-frame clones are kept and a portion is missing. The sample contains about 2 million clones, around 96% of which appear only once. Specimen: naive CD8+ T cells sorted from blood. The receptors stem from a man aged 18 to 35 in good health. Both conserved end residues are part of each CDR3. D genes are given only for firm matches.

V gene: TRBV30; J gene: TRBJ2-7; D gene: .; CDR3 protein: CAWSATIYIGEQYF
V gene: TRBV9; J gene: TRBJ1-1; D gene: .; CDR3 protein: CASSRGDTEAFF
V gene: TRBV6-5; J gene: TRBJ2-7; D gene: TRBD1; CDR3 protein: CASSTGTGVYEQYF
V gene: TRBV4-1; J gene: TRBJ2-1; D gene: TRBD2; CDR3 protein: CASLPAGGPLNEQFF
V gene: TRBV28; J gene: TRBJ1-4; D gene: .; CDR3 protein: CASRLQGNGEKLFF
V gene: TRBV6-5; J gene: TRBJ2-4; D gene: TRBD2; CDR3 protein: CASSYSPAGSSDIQYF
V gene: TRBV9; J gene: TRBJ1-1; D gene: .; CDR3 protein: CASSVDGAGNTEAFF
V gene: TRBV7-6; J gene: TRBJ1-1; D gene: .; CDR3 protein: CASSLEIGGLNTEAFF
V gene: TRBV6-1; J gene: TRBJ2-5; D gene: .; CDR3 protein: CASSEAGSQETQYF
V gene: TRBV30; J gene: TRBJ1-1; D gene: .; CDR3 protein: CAWSVGGVAFF
V gene: TRBV11-3; J gene: TRBJ2-7; D gene: .; CDR3 protein: CASSLASGTYEQYF
V gene: TRBV13; J gene: TRBJ2-7; D gene: .; CDR3 protein: CASSLSGSYEQYF
V gene: TRBV29-1; J gene: TRBJ2-7; D gene: TRBD1; CDR3 protein: CSVAGTASYEQYF
V gene: TRBV2; J gene: TRBJ1-1; D gene: TRBD1; CDR3 protein: CASSFWTGGTEAFF
V gene: TRBV6-1; J gene: TRBJ2-7; D gene: .; CDR3 protein: CASSEARPYEQYF
V gene: TRBV4-3; J gene: TRBJ2-7; D gene: .; CDR3 protein: CASSQDAARATNEQYF
V gene: TRBV27; J gene: TRBJ1-4; D gene: .; CDR3 protein: CASSPYRTGEKLFF
V gene: TRBV30; J gene: TRBJ2-7; D gene: .; CDR3 protein: CAWSVGNYEQYF
V gene: TRBV9; J gene: TRBJ2-2; D gene: TRBD2; CDR3 protein: CASSGGTSGAGPAGELFF
V gene: TRBV9; J gene: TRBJ2-2; D gene: .; CDR3 protein: CASSVDGQHTGELFF
V gene: TRBV7-9; J gene: TRBJ1-2; D gene: .; CDR3 protein: CASSLTDYYGYTF
V gene: TRBV27; J gene: TRBJ2-3; D gene: TRBD1; CDR3 protein: CASSDRGTDTQYF
V gene: TRBV5-8; J gene: TRBJ2-1; D gene: TRBD1; CDR3 protein: CASSFWTGGYYNEQFF
V gene: TRBV4-1; J gene: TRBJ2-2; D gene: .; CDR3 protein: CASSQATGTGELFF
V gene: TRBV2; J gene: TRBJ2-7; D gene: .; CDR3 protein: CASSPGGVLYEQYF
V gene: TRBV7-2; J gene: TRBJ1-5; D gene: TRBD1; CDR3 protein: CASSLALAGGAGYSNQPQHF
V gene: TRBV5-8; J gene: TRBJ1-6; D gene: TRBD1; CDR3 protein: CASSPGQGFSPLHF
V gene: TRBV7-8; J gene: TRBJ1-2; D gene: .; CDR3 protein: CASSLAPSTGIYGYTF
V gene: TRBV18; J gene: TRBJ1-6; D gene: .; CDR3 protein: CASSPSEAGNSPLHF
V gene: TRBV11-2; J gene: TRBJ2-5; D gene: TRBD1; CDR3 protein: CASSQSPTGTAAETQYF